The 32 T cell receptor beta chains listed next were all sequenced from one sample in a study of CD8 T cells in ankylosing spondylitis (TCRdb year 2017). The receptor library was made with 5' RACE. Data came from an Illumina HiSeq 2500. The public sequencing data were trimmed at Q25 with fastp and processed into clonotypes with MiXCR by TCRdb, which kept only in-frame beta chains. When rows share a CDR3 protein, they turn into one entry using the most common DNA and genes. Here the sample has some 340,000 distinct CDR3 sequences; approximately 14% occur a single time. About 1.1% of the sample belongs to the ten largest clones. Sequenced input: blood, either unsorted or a sorted T cell fraction (not recorded which). These receptors were collected from a male donor with ankylosing spondylitis or in good health (not recorded which).

V gene TRBV11-1 combines with J gene TRBJ2-1, with D maybe TRBD2 (6 bases). CDR1 SGHAT and CDR2 FQDESV come from the germline V gene (reference sequence). V gave up 1 base and J gave up 3 bases, with 13 bases separating them. The CDR3 has 16 residues. The CDR3 sequence: CASSLGWDLLYNEQFF. Here the CDR3 DNA reads TGTGCCAGCAGCTTAGGGTGGGACTTACTCTACAATGAGCAGTTCTTC.

This clonotype was seen a few times. The chain has TRBV28 and TRBJ2-7; D gene unclear. The CDR3 totals 13 residues. Trimming pared 7 bases from V and 2 bases from J, leaving 12 bases between. The germline gives CDR1 MDHEN, CDR2 SYDVKM. The CDR3 DNA is TGTGCCAGCACTCGGTGGGAAACCTACGAGCAGTACTTC. Amino acid sequence: CASTRWETYEQYF.

This chain connects TRBV12-3 or TRBV12-4 to TRBJ1-1, with D possibly TRBD1 on 6 matching bases. Between the trimmed V and J ends, which lost 7 bases and 8 bases, there was a span of 11 bases. The CDR3 loop spans 11 amino acids. CDR3 protein: CASKWGTEAFF. The CDR3 nucleotides are TGTGCCAGCAAGTGGGGGACAGAAGCTTTCTTT.

The rearrangement links TRBV2 to TRBJ2-5; possibly TRBD2 for D (6 bases). This CDR3 contains 12 residues. Germline CDR1 reads SNHLY; CDR2 reads FYNNEI. V lost 11 bases and J lost 4, with 14 bases in between. In DNA form, the CDR3 reads TGTGCCTTTCCGGGGGAAAGAGAGACCCAGTACTTC. The encoded protein is CAFPGERETQYF.

This clonotype was observed a few times. DNA for the CDR3: TGTGCCAGCACCATTCCAGGGGGCACTGAAGCTTTCTTT. Translating it yields CASTIPGGTEAFF. The chain has TRBV12-3 or TRBV12-4 and TRBJ1-1; 7 nucleotides line up with TRBD1. The trim removed 7 bases at V and 4 bases at J, leaving 6 bases unmatched. The CDR3 length is 13 residues.

This clonotype was detected a few times. V is TRBV27 and J is TRBJ2-6; D not certain. Germline V gene lookup returns CDR1 MNHEY and CDR2 SMNVEV (reference sequence). The CDR3 is 16 amino acids. V lost 1 base, J lost 0 bases, and 7 bases lay in between. The CDR3: CASSLWAGSGANVLTF. Here the CDR3 DNA reads TGTGCCAGCAGTTTATGGGCAGGCTCTGGGGCCAACGTCCTGACTTTC.

This chain uses TRBV20-1 with TRBJ1-2; D possibly corresponds to TRBD1 (6 bases). Germline V gives CDR1 DFQATT, CDR2 SNEGSKA (reference sequence). Between the trimmed V and J ends, which lost 3 bases and 8 bases, there was a span of 13 bases. This CDR3 spans 12 amino acids. The DNA of the CDR3 is TGCAGTGCTAGGAACAGGGTAGGCGGCTACACCTTC. It is translated as CSARNRVGGYTF.

This chain's CDR3 is CASSLSGGEYIGELFF. The CDR3 DNA sequence: TGTGCCAGCAGCCTCTCCGGGGGGGAATACATCGGGGAGCTGTTTTTT. J is TRBJ2-2 and V is TRBV11-2, with TRBD2 matching 8 bases. Germline CDR1 reads SGHAT; CDR2 reads FQNNGV. V lost 5 bases and J lost 7; bases outside the gene matches: 12. This CDR3 contains 16 residues.

This clonotype was detected many times. This chain uses TRBV5-1 with TRBJ2-1; perhaps TRBD2 as D (7 bases). With 4 bases removed from V and 6 bases from J, the gap between germline ends came to 17 bases. This CDR3 spans 15 amino acids. Germline V gene lookup returns CDR1 SGHRS and CDR2 YFSETQ. The DNA for the CDR3 is TGCGCCAGCAGCCAGACAGGACTAGAATCCAATGAGCAGTTCTTC. It codes for CASSQTGLESNEQFF.

CDR3: CASSAGGRLQETQYF. The CDR3, as DNA: TGTGCCAGCAGCGCGGGGGGGCGACTCCAAGAGACCCAGTACTTC. The rearrangement links TRBV9 to TRBJ2-5, with TRBD2 identical over 8 bases. Germline trimming cut 3 bases from V and 1 base from J; bases unmatched to any gene: 5. Germline assignment: CDR1 SGDLS and CDR2 YYNGEE. The CDR3 has 15 amino acids.

This clonotype has only one observation. The chain carries TRBV20-1 and TRBJ2-3; D not resolved. Deletions cut 1 base from V and 4 bases from J, with 6 bases between. The CDR3 loop spans 12 amino acids. Germline CDR1 and CDR2: DFQATT and SNEGSKA (reference sequence). The CDR3 region has the DNA TGCAGTGCTAGAGTACTGCCAGATACGCAGTATTTT. Protein sequence: CSARVLPDTQYF.

This clonotype was counted only a few times. V is TRBV19 and J is TRBJ2-3; D might be TRBD2 (6 bases). The CDR3 has 17 residues. From germline, CDR1 is LNHDA and CDR2 SQIVND (reference sequence). V lost 3 bases and J lost 1, with 17 bases in between. CDR3 protein: CASSMGRTVKGTDTQYF. In nucleotides, the CDR3 is TGTGCCAGTAGTATGGGGAGGACGGTTAAGGGCACAGATACGCAGTATTTT. Variable domain in full (rest from reference TRBV19 and TRBJ2-3): DGGITQSPKYLFRKEGQNVTLSCEQNLNHDAMYWYRQDPGQGLRLIYYSQIVNDFQKGDIAEGYSVSREKKESFPLTVTSAQKNPTAFYLCASSMGRTVKGTDTQYFGPGTRLTVL.

There are a few counts of this clonotype. The rearrangement links TRBV15 to TRBJ1-2; a possible D gene is TRBD1 (5 bases). Trimming pared 2 bases from V and 6 bases from J, leaving 10 bases between. CDR3 length: 13 residues. Germline assignment: CDR1 LNHNV and CDR2 YYDKDF (reference sequence). CDR3 protein: CATSRQTGDGYTF. DNA for the CDR3: TGTGCCACCAGCAGACAGACGGGGGATGGCTACACCTTC. Complete variable domain (other parts from reference TRBV15 and TRBJ1-2): DAMVIQNPRYQVTQFGKPVTLSCSQTLNHNVMYWYQQKSSQAPKLLFHYYDKDFNNEADTPDNFQSRRPNTSFCFLDIRSPGLGDTAMYLCATSRQTGDGYTFGSGTRLTVV.

This clonotype was counted at least ten times. The chain carries TRBV20-1 and TRBJ1-3, with D maybe TRBD1 (5 bases). Trimming removed 6 bases at V and 8 bases at J, with 23 bases between. Germline V CDR1 and CDR2: DFQATT, SNEGSKA (reference sequence). CDR3 length: 15 residues. CDR3 nucleotides: TGCAGTGCCCCGTCGCTGCGAGGGACGTCGGACACCATATATTTT. Translation: CSAPSLRGTSDTIYF.

This clonotype was detected many times. V and J are TRBV12-3 or TRBV12-4 and TRBJ2-4, with 7 bases that match TRBD1. This CDR3 contains 17 residues. With 1 base clipped from V and 1 base from J, the junction kept 7 bases outside the gene matches. As DNA, the CDR3 is TGTGCCAGCAGTTTAGGACAGGGAAAGGCGGCCAAAAACATTCAGTACTTC. It translates to CASSLGQGKAAKNIQYF.

This clonotype has just a few counts. V usage is TRBV7-9 and J usage is TRBJ2-3; the match to TRBD2 covers 10 bases. This CDR3 contains 17 residues. Trimming at V came to 5 bases and at J to 3 bases, leaving 11 bases not matched to a gene. Germline V gene data show CDR1 as SEHNR and CDR2 as FQNEAQ (reference sequence). This CDR3 is CASSPFGLAELTDTQYF. The CDR3 DNA reads as TGTGCCAGCAGCCCATTTGGACTAGCGGAGCTAACAGATACGCAGTATTTT. Full variable domain (outside the CDR3, taken from reference TRBV7-9 and TRBJ2-3): DTGVSQNPRHKITKRGQNVTFRCDPISEHNRLYWYRQTLGQGPEFLTYFQNEAQLEKSRLLSDRFSAERPKGSFSTLEIQRTEQGDSAMYLCASSPFGLAELTDTQYFGPGTRLTVL.

This chain uses TRBV10-3 with TRBJ2-1; TRBD2 agrees at 9 bases. This CDR3 is 16 amino acids long. The V and J ends lost 7 bases and 0 bases, in that order; junction bases with no gene match: 7. CDR1 ENHRY and CDR2 SYGVKD come from the germline V gene. The CDR3 coding sequence is TGTGCCATCATTGGGACTAGCCCGAGCTCCTACAATGAGCAGTTCTTC. Its translation: CAIIGTSPSSYNEQFF.

The gene calls are TRBV25-1 and TRBJ2-2, with TRBD1 identical over 8 bases. The CDR3 consists of 19 residues. CDR1 and CDR2 (germline): MGHDK, SYGVNS. V was pared by 6 bases and J by 6 bases, with 21 bases of the junction left unmatched. CDR3 amino acids: CASSGPPGQVGVVAGELFF. For the CDR3, the DNA is TGTGCCAGCAGCGGGCCCCCGGGACAGGTGGGGGTGGTCGCCGGGGAGCTGTTTTTT.

A few counts support this clonotype. J is TRBJ2-1 and V is TRBV20-1; D is ambiguous. The CDR3 is 11 residues long. V lost 2 bases and J 6 bases, leaving 5 bases between the germline ends. Germline V CDR1 and CDR2: DFQATT, SNEGSKA (reference sequence). The CDR3 here is CSARIVNEQFF. The CDR3 nucleotides are TGCAGTGCTAGAATAGTCAATGAGCAGTTCTTC.

Only a few counts were recorded for this clonotype. The V call is TRBV4-1, the J call TRBJ1-2; D is unclear. Trimming cost V 4 bases and J 5 bases, with 17 bases left between them. The CDR3 is 15 residues long. The germline V gene has CDR1 MGHRA and CDR2 YSYEKL. CDR3 protein: CASSPSQTEGYGYTF. The CDR3 DNA follows: TGCGCCAGCAGCCCCTCGCAGACGGAGGGTTATGGCTACACCTTC.

This clonotype was seen ten or more times. The genes are TRBV12-3 or TRBV12-4 and TRBJ1-4; 10 bases match TRBD1. Trimming removed 8 bases from V and 5 bases from J; junction bases left unmatched: 5. This CDR3 contains 14 residues. DNA for the CDR3: TGTGCCAGCGGCCTGACAGGGGGCAATGAAAAACTGTTTTTT. It yields the protein CASGLTGGNEKLFF.

This clonotype was observed a handful of times. This chain links TRBV4-1 with TRBJ2-1, with a tentative D call TRBD2 (7 bases). Trimming removed 0 bases at V and 8 bases at J, with 14 bases between. CDR3 length: 15 residues. CDR1 and CDR2 from the germline V gene are MGHRA and YSYEKL. The CDR3 region is CASSQEGGQRDEQFF. For the CDR3, the DNA is TGCGCCAGCAGCCAAGAGGGGGGGCAGCGCGATGAGCAGTTCTTC.

This clonotype was recorded many times. The CDR3 spells CASSQGLPRSYEQYF. In DNA form, the CDR3 reads TGTGCCAGCAGCCAAGGCCTCCCCAGATCCTACGAGCAGTACTTC. V usage is TRBV3-1 and J usage is TRBJ2-7; D call uncertain. V shed 1 base and J shed 1 base, with 11 bases lying between them. Germline loops: CDR1 LGHDT, CDR2 YNNKEL (reference sequence). The CDR3 sequence is 15 residues long.

The chain couples TRBV21-1 to TRBJ2-2; the tabulated D call, TRBD2, remains unverified against the DNA. TRBV21-1 is labeled a pseudogene. The CDR3 has 16 amino acids. CDR3 sequence (DNA): TGTGCCAGCAGCAAAGGGGGGACTAGCGGGACCGGGGAGCTGTTTTTT. It codes for CASSKGGTSGTGELFF.

This chain uses TRBV10-3 with TRBJ2-3, with 10 bases identical to TRBD2. The CDR3 spans 15 residues. From germline, CDR1 is ENHRY and CDR2 SYGVKD. Trimming took 6 bases from V and 6 from J; bases not matched to a gene: 9. This CDR3 reads CAISPSGSAPDTQYF. DNA of the CDR3: TGTGCCATCAGCCCTAGCGGGAGCGCCCCGGATACGCAGTATTTT.

This clonotype was seen only a few times. V and J are TRBV6-5 and TRBJ2-3, with D perhaps TRBD2 (6 bases). The germline gives CDR1 MNHEY, CDR2 SVGAGI. V lost 7 bases and J 11 bases, leaving 19 bases between the germline ends. The CDR3 is 13 residues long. CDR3 coding DNA: TGTGCCAGCATTTTAGGGACTTCTCTCTTGCAGTATTTT. Translating it yields CASILGTSLLQYF.

This clonotype was detected only a few times. The V and J genes are TRBV7-9 and TRBJ2-7, with D possibly matching TRBD1 (6 bases). Trimming took 11 bases from V and 1 from J, leaving 15 bases between them. Germline V CDR1 and CDR2: SEHNR, FQNEAQ (reference sequence). The CDR3 is 13 residues long. The CDR3: CAADRLVSYEQYF. The CDR3 DNA reads as TGTGCCGCCGACAGGCTGGTTTCCTACGAGCAGTACTTC.

The chain carries TRBV6-1 and TRBJ2-3; 10 bases are shared with TRBD2. This CDR3 is built from 18 residues. The V gene end was trimmed by 5 bases and the J gene end by 0 bases; junction bases not matched to a gene: 11. CDR1 and CDR2 (germline): MNHNS, SASEGT. The CDR3 DNA sequence: TGTGCCAGCAGTCGCCAGTCCGGGACTAGCGTAAGCACAGATACGCAGTATTTT. Its protein product is CASSRQSGTSVSTDTQYF.

This clonotype turned up a few times. This chain joins TRBV27 and TRBJ1-2; D may be TRBD1 (5 bases). V shed 0 bases and J shed 8 bases, with 10 bases lying between them. The V gene's germline CDR1 is MNHEY and CDR2 SMNVEV (reference sequence). The CDR3 runs to 13 residues. The chain's CDR3 is CASSLSAGNGYTF. Written as DNA, the CDR3 is TGTGCCAGCAGTTTATCGGCAGGGAACGGCTACACCTTC.

The chain combines TRBV19 with TRBJ2-3, with D perhaps matching TRBD2 (6 bases). The germline CDR1 and CDR2 sequences are LNHDA and SQIVND (reference sequence). V was clipped by 1 base and J by 4 bases, with 9 bases between them. This CDR3 is built from 14 residues. The CDR3 bases are TGTGCCAGTAGTATAGGGGACTGGGCAGATACGCAGTATTTT. As protein: CASSIGDWADTQYF.

This clonotype was counted a single time. The J gene is TRBJ2-1, the V gene TRBV20-1, with D maybe TRBD2 (5 bases). Trimming left V 5 bases short and J 5 bases short, with 19 bases between. The CDR3 runs 15 residues. Germline V gene data show CDR1 as DFQATT and CDR2 as SNEGSKA (reference sequence). The CDR3 DNA is TGCAGTGCTCACCTTGGACTCCGCCAGAACAATGAGCAGTTCTTC. This gives the protein CSAHLGLRQNNEQFF.

This clonotype was counted only a few times. The chain combines TRBV5-1 with TRBJ2-2, with 10 bases aligning to TRBD1. This CDR3 has 18 amino acids. The trim removed 4 bases at V and 5 bases at J, leaving 14 bases unmatched. The germline CDR1 and CDR2 sequences are SGHRS and YFSETQ. CDR3 nucleotide sequence: TGCGCCAGCAGCCGGGGACAGGGGCCTTCGCAAGGAACCGGGGAGCTGTTTTTT. Residues: CASSRGQGPSQGTGELFF.